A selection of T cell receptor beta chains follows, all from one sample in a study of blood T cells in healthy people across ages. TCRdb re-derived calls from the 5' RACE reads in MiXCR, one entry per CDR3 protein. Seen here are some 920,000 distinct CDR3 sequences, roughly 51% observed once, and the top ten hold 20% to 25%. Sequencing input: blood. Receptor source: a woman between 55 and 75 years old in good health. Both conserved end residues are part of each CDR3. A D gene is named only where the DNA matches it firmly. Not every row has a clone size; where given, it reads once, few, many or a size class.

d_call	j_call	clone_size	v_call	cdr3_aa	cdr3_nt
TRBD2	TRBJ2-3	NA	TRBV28	CASQSGSETDTQYF	TGTGCCAGCCAGAGCGGGAGCGAGACAGATACGCAGTATTTT
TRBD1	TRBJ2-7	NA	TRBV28	CASSLYRGLDEQYF	TGTGCCAGCAGTTTATACAGGGGGCTCGACGAGCAGTACTTC
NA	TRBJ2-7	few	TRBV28	CASSGGARGLSYEQYF	TGTGCCAGCAGTGGGGGGGCCCGAGGGCTATCCTACGAGCAGTACTTC
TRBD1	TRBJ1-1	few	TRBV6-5	CASSSPGQGNTEAFF	TGTGCCAGCAGTTCCCCGGGACAGGGGAACACTGAAGCTTTCTTT
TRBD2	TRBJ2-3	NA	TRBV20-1	CSTSLAGGPDTQYF	TGCAGTACTAGTCTAGCGGGAGGGCCAGATACGCAGTATTTT
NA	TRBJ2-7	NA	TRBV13	CASSSGGTAYEQYF	TGTGCCAGCAGCTCCGGCGGGACGGCCTACGAGCAGTACTTC
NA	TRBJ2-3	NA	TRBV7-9	CASSTYILGTDTQYF	TGTGCCAGCAGCACCTACATCTTAGGTACAGATACGCAGTATTTT
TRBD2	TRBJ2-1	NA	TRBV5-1	CASSHQRLAGIYNEQFF	TGCGCCAGCAGCCACCAACGACTAGCGGGGATTTACAATGAGCAGTTCTTC
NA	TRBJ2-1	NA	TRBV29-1	CSVEISRGLGFF	TGCAGCGTTGAAATCAGTCGTGGTTTGGGGTTCTTC
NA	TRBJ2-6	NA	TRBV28	CASSLVGPNSGANVLTF	TGTGCCAGCAGTTTAGTGGGACCAAACTCTGGGGCCAACGTCCTGACTTTC
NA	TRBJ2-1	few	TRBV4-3	CASSQDDGEGNSLEFF	TGCGCCAGCAGCCAAGATGACGGCGAGGGCAATTCTCTGGAGTTCTTC
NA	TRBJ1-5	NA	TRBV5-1	CASSVAHGQPQHF	TGCGCCAGCAGCGTGGCCCACGGGCAGCCCCAGCATTTT
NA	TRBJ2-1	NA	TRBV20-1	CSAKREEQFF	TGCAGTGCTAAAAGAGAGGAGCAGTTCTTC
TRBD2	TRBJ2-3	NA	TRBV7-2	CASSLGLADKDTQYF	TGTGCCAGCAGCTTAGGACTAGCGGACAAGGATACGCAGTATTTT
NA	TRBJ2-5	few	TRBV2	CASNLDNEETQYF	TGTGCCAGCAATCTGGACAATGAGGAGACCCAGTACTTC
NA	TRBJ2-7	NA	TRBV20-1	CSAGARGYEQYF	TGCAGTGCCGGGGCAAGGGGTTACGAGCAGTACTTC
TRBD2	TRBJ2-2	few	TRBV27	CASSLNLAGANTGELFF	TGTGCCAGCAGTTTGAATCTAGCGGGCGCGAACACCGGGGAGCTGTTTTTT
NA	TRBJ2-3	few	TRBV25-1	CASSEWDKLTDTQYF	TGTGCCAGCAGTGAATGGGACAAGCTCACAGATACGCAGTATTTT
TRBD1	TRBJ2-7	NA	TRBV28	CASSLYRGPRLNYEQYF	TGTGCCAGCAGTTTATACAGGGGGCCGAGGCTAAACTACGAGCAGTACTTC
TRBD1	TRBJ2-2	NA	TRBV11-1	CASRDRGGTGELFF	TGTGCCAGCAGGGACAGGGGGGGTACCGGGGAGCTGTTTTTT
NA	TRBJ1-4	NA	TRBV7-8	CASSLDRFRVTKLFF	TGTGCCAGCAGCTTAGATCGATTTCGGGTAACGAAACTGTTTTTT
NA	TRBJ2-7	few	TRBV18	CASSGGASYNEQYF	TGTGCCAGCTCAGGGGGGGCTTCCTACAATGAGCAGTACTTC
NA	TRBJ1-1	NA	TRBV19	CASSIEASEAFF	TGTGCCAGTAGTATCGAGGCGTCTGAAGCTTTCTTT
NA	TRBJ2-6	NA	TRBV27	CASSLLGDTGANVLTF	TGTGCCAGCAGTTTATTAGGGGATACTGGGGCCAACGTCCTGACTTTC
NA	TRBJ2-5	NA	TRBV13	CASSESKETQYF	TGTGCCAGCAGCGAATCCAAAGAGACCCAGTACTTC
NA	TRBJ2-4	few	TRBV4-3	CASSQEMVSIQYF	TGCGCCAGCAGCCAAGAAATGGTCAGCATTCAGTACTTC
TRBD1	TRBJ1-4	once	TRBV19	CASSTGQAVDEKLFF	TGTGCCAGTAGTACCGGACAGGCTGTCGATGAAAAACTGTTTTTT
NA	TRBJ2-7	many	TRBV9	CASSRESSTYEQYF	TGTGCCAGCAGCCGGGAGTCTAGTACCTACGAGCAGTACTTC
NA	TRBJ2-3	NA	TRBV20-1	CSARGPRGSTDTQYF	TGCAGTGCTAGGGGACCACGAGGGTCCACAGATACGCAGTATTTT
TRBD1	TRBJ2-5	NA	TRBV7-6	CASSPGQDQGTQYF	TGTGCCAGCAGCCCCGGACAGGATCAAGGGACCCAGTACTTC
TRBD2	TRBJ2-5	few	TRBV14	CASSSRTSGIRETQYF	TGTGCCAGCAGCTCTCGGACTAGCGGAATCCGAGAGACCCAGTACTTC
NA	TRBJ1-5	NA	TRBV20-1	CSASVGSNSNQPQHF	TGCAGTGCTAGTGTCGGCAGTAATAGCAATCAGCCCCAGCATTTT
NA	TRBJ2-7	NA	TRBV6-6	CASSGRDGTYEQYF	TGTGCCAGCAGTGGAAGGGACGGAACCTACGAGCAGTACTTC
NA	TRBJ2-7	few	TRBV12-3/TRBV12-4	CASSLELISYEQYF	TGTGCCAGCAGTTTAGAACTGATCTCCTACGAGCAGTACTTC
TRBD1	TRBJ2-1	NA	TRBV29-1	CSADRAYNEQFF	TGCAGCGCGGACAGGGCCTACAATGAGCAGTTCTTC
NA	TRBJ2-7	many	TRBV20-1	CSAFHSRVPSYEQYF	TGCAGTGCTTTCCACAGCCGCGTCCCGTCCTACGAGCAGTACTTC
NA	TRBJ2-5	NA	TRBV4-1	CASSESGTGSIETQYF	TGCGCCAGCAGCGAATCCGGGACGGGGTCAATCGAGACCCAGTACTTC
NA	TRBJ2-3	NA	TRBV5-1	CASSFQGEGQFFPITDTQYF	TGCGCCAGCAGCTTTCAGGGGGAGGGCCAATTTTTCCCAATCACAGATACGCAGTATTTT
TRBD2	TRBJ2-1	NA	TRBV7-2	CASSLEASGPYNEQFF	TGTGCCAGCAGCTTAGAGGCTAGCGGCCCATACAATGAGCAGTTCTTC
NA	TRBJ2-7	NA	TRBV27	CASSSRTFGLEQYF	TGTGCCAGCAGTTCGCGCACCTTCGGGCTCGAGCAGTACTTC
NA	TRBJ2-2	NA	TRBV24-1	CATSDTNPKRVYTGELFF	TGTGCCACCAGTGATACCAACCCGAAGAGGGTATACACCGGGGAGCTGTTTTTT
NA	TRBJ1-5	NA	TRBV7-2	CASSPPPGGGNQPQHF	TGTGCCAGCAGCCCACCCCCGGGGGGCGGCAATCAGCCCCAGCATTTT
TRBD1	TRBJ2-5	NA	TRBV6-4	CASSGPDREETQYF	TGTGCCAGCAGTGGCCCGGACAGGGAAGAGACCCAGTACTTC
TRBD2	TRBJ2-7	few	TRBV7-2	CASRRAGSSSYEQYF	TGTGCCAGCAGGAGAGCGGGGTCTAGCTCCTACGAGCAGTACTTC
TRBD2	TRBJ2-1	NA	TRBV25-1	CASSEFTRAGVNEQFF	TGTGCCAGCAGTGAATTTACACGAGCGGGAGTTAATGAGCAGTTCTTC
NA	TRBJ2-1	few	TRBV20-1	CSARLNNEQFF	TGCAGTGCTAGGTTAAATAATGAGCAGTTCTTC
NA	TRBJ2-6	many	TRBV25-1	CASTSGANVLTF	TGTGCCAGCACCTCTGGGGCCAACGTCCTGACTTTC
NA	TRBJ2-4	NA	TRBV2	CASSGDRAKNIQYF	TGTGCCAGCAGTGGCGACCGAGCCAAAAACATTCAGTACTTC
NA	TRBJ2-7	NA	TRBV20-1	CSAAGTPISYEQYF	TGCAGTGCAGCCGGGACACCTATCTCCTACGAGCAGTACTTC
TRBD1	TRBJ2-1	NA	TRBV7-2	CASSRDRGTNEQFF	TGTGCCAGCAGCCGGGACAGGGGCACCAATGAGCAGTTCTTC
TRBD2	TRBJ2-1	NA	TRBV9	CASSVSSGRSSYNEQFF	TGTGCCAGCAGCGTATCTAGCGGAAGATCCTCCTACAATGAGCAGTTCTTC
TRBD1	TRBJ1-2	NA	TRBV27	CATGTGRNGYTF	TGTGCCACCGGGACAGGGAGGAATGGCTACACCTTC
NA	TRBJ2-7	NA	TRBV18	CASSLLPFSYEQYF	TGTGCCAGCTCACTACTCCCTTTCTCCTACGAGCAGTACTTC
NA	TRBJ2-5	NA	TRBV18	CASSPRTATQETQYF	TGTGCCAGCTCACCCAGGACAGCGACCCAAGAGACCCAGTACTTC
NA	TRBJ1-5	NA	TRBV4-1	CASSQDEEASNQPQHF	TGCGCCAGCAGCCAAGACGAGGAGGCTAGCAATCAGCCCCAGCATTTT
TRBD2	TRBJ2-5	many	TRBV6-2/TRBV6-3	CASRPGLAVETQYF	TGTGCCAGCAGACCGGGACTAGCAGTGGAGACCCAGTACTTC